This TCR beta chain was identified in a study of T cells in Graves' hyperthyroidism and ophthalmopathy. Amplification of TCR beta CDR3 regions used RNA as the template. When the TCR CDR3 underwent first-round RT-PCR, the HTBI primer set was used. One entry per CDR3 protein, called by TCRdb with MiXCR from the multiplex PCR reads. The sample consists of roughly 750,000 distinct CDR3 sequences, around 15% of them appearing once. With V trimmed by 3 bases and J by 4 bases, 7 bases remained unmatched. CDR3 length equals 15 residues. This clonotype was observed at least ten times. The sequencing sample was made of blood. The J gene is TRBJ1-2, the V gene TRBV12-3 or TRBV12-4; 8 bases align to TRBD1. This receptor was identified in a man younger than 35 with Graves' hyperthyroidism. The chain's CDR3 is CASSFLQGAGYGYTF. The CDR3 nucleotides are TGTGCCAGCAGTTTTCTTCAGGGGGCGGGCTATGGCTACACCTTC.